This T cell receptor (beta chain) was recorded in a study of early T cells in non-severe SARS-CoV-2 infection. Study-level information: Investigators sequenced bulk RNA drawn from unsorted whole blood, and chains remained unpaired.

The CDR3 length is 16 residues. The J segment lost 0 bases and the V segment lost 0 bases, leaving 4 bases of the junction unmatched. Individual cDNA molecules received unique molecular identifiers. TCRdb re-derived calls from the 5' RACE reads in MiXCR, one entry per CDR3 protein. The table lists under 60,000 distinct CDR3 sequences, about 9.4% of them singletons. There are many counts of this clonotype. Its antigen is not known. Study-level findings and limits: Lookups in VDJdb leaned toward anti-spike CD8 responses and missed private and CD4 specificities.

The TCR sequence derives from an adult who was a healthcare worker with PCR-confirmed SARS-CoV-2 infection or an uninfected control (not recorded which). The sample comprised whole blood. The rearrangement links TRBV12-3 or TRBV12-4 to TRBJ1-2; 7 nucleotides align to TRBD1. The CDR3 DNA reads TGTGCCAGCAGTTTAGCTGGGGGACAGCCTAACTATGGCTACACCTTC. It specifies CASSLAGGQPNYGYTF.